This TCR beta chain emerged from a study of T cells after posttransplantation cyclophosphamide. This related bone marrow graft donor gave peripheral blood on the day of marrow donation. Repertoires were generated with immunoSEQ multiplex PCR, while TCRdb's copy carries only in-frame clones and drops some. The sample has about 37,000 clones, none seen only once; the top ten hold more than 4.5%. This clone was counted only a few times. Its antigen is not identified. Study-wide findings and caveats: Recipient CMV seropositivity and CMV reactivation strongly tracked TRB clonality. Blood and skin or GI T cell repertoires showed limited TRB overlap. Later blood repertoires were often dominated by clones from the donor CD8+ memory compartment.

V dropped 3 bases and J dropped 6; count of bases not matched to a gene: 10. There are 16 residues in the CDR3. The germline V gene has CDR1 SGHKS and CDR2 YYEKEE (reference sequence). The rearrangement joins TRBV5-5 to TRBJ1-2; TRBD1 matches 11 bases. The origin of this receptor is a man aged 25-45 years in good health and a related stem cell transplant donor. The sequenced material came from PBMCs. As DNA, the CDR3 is TGTGCCAGCAGCTCCTTTAGGGGACAGGGGGACAATGGCTACACCTTC. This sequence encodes CASSSFRGQGDNGYTF.